The clone carrying this T cell receptor beta chain rates as large (0.1 to 1%). These data are taken from a study of T-cell memory formation after mild COVID-19. Via MiXCR, TCRdb re-called the 5' RACE reads, giving one row per CDR3 protein. The table has approximately 290,000 distinct CDR3 sequences, roughly 19% seen once. The CDR3 is 10 amino acids. The ends were cut back, 8 bases at V and 11 bases at J, with 12 bases in the middle. CDR1 is SGHTA and CDR2 is FQGNSA in the germline V gene. The receptor was isolated from a man aged 18 to 29 who had mild COVID-19 (a few samples of this study predate the infection). Cell type and time point are not known. The genes are TRBV7-2 and TRBJ1-1, with unresolved D. The sequenced material came from PBMCs or a T cell subset sorted from them (not recorded which). CDR3 sequence: CASGRLGAFF. The CDR3 nucleotides are TGTGCCAGCGGGCGGTTGGGGGCTTTCTTT.